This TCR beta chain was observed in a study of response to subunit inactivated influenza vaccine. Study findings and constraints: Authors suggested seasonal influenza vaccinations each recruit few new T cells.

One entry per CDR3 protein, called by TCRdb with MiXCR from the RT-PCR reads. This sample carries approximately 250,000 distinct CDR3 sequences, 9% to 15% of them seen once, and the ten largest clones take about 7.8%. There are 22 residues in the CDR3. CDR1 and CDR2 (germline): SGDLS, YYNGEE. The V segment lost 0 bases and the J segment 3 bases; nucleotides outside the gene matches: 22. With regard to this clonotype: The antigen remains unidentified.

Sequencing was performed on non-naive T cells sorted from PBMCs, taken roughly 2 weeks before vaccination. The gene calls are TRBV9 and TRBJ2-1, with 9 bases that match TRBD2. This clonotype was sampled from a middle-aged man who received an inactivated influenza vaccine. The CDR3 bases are TGTGCCAGCAGCGTAGCTACAAGGACGAGACTAGCGGAGAGGGAGATCTACAATGAGCAGTTCTTC. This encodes CASSVATRTRLAEREIYNEQFF.